The clone carrying this T cell receptor (beta chain) occurred once. Data came from immunoSEQ multiplex PCR; TCRdb stores just in-frame clones and leaves some out. The sample carries about 170,000 clones, 70% to 90% recorded once. This entry belongs to a study of T cell responses to AZD1222 COVID-19 vaccine. The sequences come from peripheral blood, collected on day 0 of AZD1222 vaccination. The clonotype was recovered from an adult in good health.

CDR3 residues: CASSPQGGELFF. DNA of the CDR3: TGCGCCAGCAGCCCGCAGGGCGGGGAGCTGTTTTTT. The genes are TRBV5-1 and TRBJ2-2; tentative D call: TRBD1 (5 bases). CDR1 SGHRS and CDR2 YFSETQ come from the germline V gene. The CDR3 runs 12 residues. V lost 4 bases and J lost 7, with 8 bases in between.